Given below is one TCR beta chain in context. The antigen it binds to is not known. Base qualities are not at hand, and no much larger clone is one base apart. The collaborating institutions used their own protocols to collect whole blood in K2EDTA tubes. Collaborator samples were shipped for TCRbeta analysis as frozen whole blood, isolated PBMCs, or DNA extracted from either sample type. The CDR3 starts with the cysteine, ends with the phenylalanine, and has 11 residues. Just the 33-base CDR3 DNA is kept, in frame starting at base 1. As encoded in the germline V gene (reference sequence), CDR1 is DFQATT while CDR2 is SNEGSKA. V loses 2 bases, J loses 4 bases, and the germline ends lie 5 bases apart. The data stem from a study of blood T cell repertoires in COVID-19 (TCRdb year 2020). Study-level background: The collaborator samples originated in the United States, Italy and Spain and spanned the acute and convalescent phases of COVID-19. The prospective study material was composed of cDNA or gDNA derived from T cells, B-cell-depleted T cells, or PBMCs. Subjects who had been exposed to COVID-19, were actively infected with it, or had recovered from it provided the deeply sampled blood TCRbeta repertoires that made up the dataset. The repertoires were made available in a free public database intended to serve as a resource for research on the immune response to SARS-CoV-2. The samples were drawn from two sources: the first 160 participants of the ongoing ImmuneRACE study, and fewer than 1,500 subjects contributed by 6 global collaborators. A de-identified subject ID, COVID-19 status, age in years and sex were almost always included in the sample metadata. Where HLA class I and class II types were available, the types were taken from metadata supplied by the sample provider, not from assay-based typing. What the study reported, not specific to this receptor: How much clinical and demographic metadata was included differed by source and by participant, and the metadata was provided uncurated.

TCRbeta CDR3 regions were amplified from genomic DNA by means of the immunoSEQ Assay, a bias-controlled multiplex PCR. Per the original workflow: Nucleated cell counts per sample were estimated from amplification of reference gene primers within the assay. Sequence reads were collapsed and filtered to measure the absolute abundance of every unique TCRbeta CDR3 rearrangement. For each sample, productive Simpson clonality was calculated as the square root of Simpson's diversity index over productive rearrangements. Sourced from immuneACCESS, this table was stored by TCRdb with only in-frame sequences that have V and J called. A share of the clones is absent; for the studies checked, an unresolved V gene accounts for under half, and the remainder has no known explanation. V and J calls and clone size come straight from that table; D and trimming were deduced from the DNA. This sample holds 110,000 to 150,000 clones; around 78% were observed only once. The top ten hold 1.9% of the sample.

The specimen was peripheral blood. The origin of this receptor is a woman in her sixties with acute or convalescent COVID-19. The chain employs TRBV20-1 and TRBJ1-1; no D gene call is confident. The DNA sequence is given as TGCAGTGCTAGATTTAGCACTGAAGCTTTCTTT. It encodes CSARFSTEAFF.